Below are 23 T cell receptor beta chains sequenced from a single sample in a study of blood T cell repertoires in COVID-19. The repertoire was sequenced with immunoSEQ multiplex PCR; TCRdb's copy has only in-frame clones and lacks some. The repertoire has about 100,000 clones, roughly 92% of them found once; the top ten carry more than 5%. Sequenced material: peripheral blood. These TCRs come from a man aged 65 to 85 with acute or convalescent COVID-19.

This clone was found once. This chain links TRBV23-1 with TRBJ2-5; D is uncertain. TRBV23-1 is flagged as an ORF with uncertain function. The V end lost 4 bases, the J end lost 3 bases, and 12 bases lay between the germline ends. CDR3 length: 14 residues. The CDR3: CASSRPTREETQYF. DNA of the CDR3: TGCGCCAGCAGTCGACCGACCCGGGAAGAGACCCAGTACTTC.

In nucleotides, the CDR3 is TGTGCCAGCAGTTTCGTCAGGGGTAACACTGAAGCTTTCTTT. This translates into CASSFVRGNTEAFF. V and J are TRBV28 and TRBJ1-1; D is perhaps TRBD1 (6 bases). The CDR3 runs to 14 residues. Per the germline V gene, CDR1 is MDHEN and CDR2 is SYDVKM. V lost 3 bases, J lost 2 bases, and 10 bases lay in between.

The genes are TRBV18 and TRBJ1-1; TRBD1 matches at 9 bases. Trimming at V came to 3 bases and at J to 1 base, leaving 3 bases not matched to a gene. The CDR3 spans 15 residues. Germline CDR1 reads KGHSH; CDR2 reads LQKENI. CDR3 protein: CASSPGTGWNTEAFF. The CDR3 nucleotides are TGTGCCAGCTCACCCGGGACAGGGTGGAACACTGAAGCTTTCTTT. Looking up the rest from reference TRBV18 and TRBJ1-1 gives the full variable domain: NAGVMQNPRHLVRRRGQEARLRCSPMKGHSHVYWYRQLPEEGLKFMVYLQKENIIDESGMPKERFSAEFPKEGPSILRIQQVVRGDSAAYFCASSPGTGWNTEAFFGQGTRLTVV.

The chain has TRBV6-5 and TRBJ1-6, with 9 nucleotides matching TRBD1. Germline V gene sequence: CDR1 MNHEY, CDR2 SVGAGI. The CDR3 covers 15 residues. Trimming took 6 bases from V and 7 from J; bases not matched to a gene: 7. The CDR3, as DNA: TGTGCCAGCAGGATGACAGGGGGTAGGAATTCACCCCTCCACTTT. It is translated as CASRMTGGRNSPLHF.

This chain joins TRBV18 and TRBJ1-1; D is undetermined. V shed 3 bases and J shed 2 bases, with 13 bases lying between them. This CDR3 comprises 15 residues. The germline CDR1 and CDR2 sequences are KGHSH and LQKENI. The CDR3 coding sequence is TGTGCCAGCTCACCTACCTTACAGAGAAACACTGAAGCTTTCTTT. It is translated as CASSPTLQRNTEAFF.

This clone appeared a single time. This sequence joins TRBV6-2 or TRBV6-3 and TRBJ1-4; weak D call: TRBD1 (5 bases). V was shortened by 6 bases and J by 0 bases, with 20 bases between the two germline ends. The germline gives CDR1 MNHEY, CDR2 SVGEGT. This CDR3 spans 18 amino acids. The CDR3 nucleotides read TGTGCCAGCAGCCCTATAAGGGGTCCAACGTCAACTAATGAAAAACTGTTTTTT. It translates to CASSPIRGPTSTNEKLFF.

CDR3 sequence (DNA): TGCGCCAGCAGCTTGGAGGGGGCGAACACCATATATTTT. The encoded protein is CASSLEGANTIYF. The genes are TRBV5-1 and TRBJ1-3; 7 bases line up with TRBD1. CDR1 and CDR2 from the germline V gene are SGHRS and YFSETQ. V was pared by 0 bases and J by 7 bases, with 1 base of the junction left unmatched. This CDR3 is 13 amino acids long.

This chain links TRBV3-1 (or the pseudogene TRBV3-2) with TRBJ1-3; 8 bases line up with TRBD1. Germline V lookup: CDR1 LGHDT, CDR2 YNNKEL (reference sequence). V lost 4 bases, J lost 0 bases, and 2 bases stayed unmatched. The CDR3 consists of 15 residues. As DNA, the CDR3 is TGTGCCAGCAGCCTCGGACAGGGCTCTGGAAACACCATATATTTT. This sequence encodes CASSLGQGSGNTIYF.

The rearrangement joins TRBV5-1 to TRBJ2-4; 7 positions agree with TRBD2. With 0 bases clipped from V and 6 bases from J, the junction kept 6 bases outside the gene matches. CDR3 length equals 15 residues. Germline CDR1 and CDR2: SGHRS and YFSETQ. CDR3 amino acids: CASSLGGSGLNIQYF. DNA of the CDR3: TGCGCCAGCAGCTTGGGTGGTAGCGGGTTAAACATTCAGTACTTC.

The gene calls are TRBV6-6 and TRBJ2-7; 9 nucleotides line up with TRBD1. The germline CDR1 and CDR2 sequences are MNHNY and SVGAGI (reference sequence). V lost 10 bases to trimming and J lost 4 bases; unmatched junction nucleotides: 8. CDR3 size: 13 residues. The CDR3 coding sequence is TGTGCCACCCTAACAGGGGGCAGTTACGAGCAGTACTTC. This translates into CATLTGGSYEQYF.

This rearrangement joins TRBV3-1 (or the pseudogene TRBV3-2) to TRBJ2-5; 7 nucleotides agree with TRBD1. The CDR3 loop spans 15 amino acids. Germline V CDR1 and CDR2: LGHDT, YNNKEL (reference sequence). Trimming took 2 bases from V and 5 from J; bases not matched to a gene: 8. The CDR3 DNA reads TGTGCCAGCAGCCAATTAGGACAGGTGAGGGAGACCCAGTACTTC. Amino acids: CASSQLGQVRETQYF.

This clone was observed a single time. The V gene is TRBV10-3, the J gene TRBJ1-2; possibly TRBD1 for D (5 bases). The CDR3 is 14 amino acids. Germline lookup yields CDR1 ENHRY and CDR2 SYGVKD. Deletions cut 2 bases from V and 5 bases from J, with 12 bases between. CDR3 sequence reads: CAISEGAQVYGYTF. DNA of the CDR3: TGTGCCATCAGTGAGGGGGCACAGGTGTATGGCTACACCTTC.

The chain links TRBV19 to TRBJ1-5; 7 bases are shared with TRBD1. This CDR3 is built from 17 residues. Germline V gene sequence: CDR1 LNHDA, CDR2 SQIVND (reference sequence). J was trimmed by 2 bases and V by 5 bases; bases with no gene match: 12. Here the CDR3 DNA reads TGTGCCAGTAGTGCCGGGACAGTTGCTAACGGCAATCAGCCCCAGCATTTT. Its translation: CASSAGTVANGNQPQHF.

The J gene is TRBJ1-2, the V gene TRBV19; no definite D call. This CDR3 is 14 amino acids long. Germline values: CDR1 LNHDA, CDR2 SQIVND (reference sequence). V shed 3 bases and J shed 2 bases, with 10 bases lying between them. Written as DNA, the CDR3 is TGTGCCAGTAGTATGGTGGGCAAAAACTATGGCTACACCTTC. Translating it yields CASSMVGKNYGYTF.

The chain uses TRBV28 and TRBJ2-1, with 8 bases that match TRBD2. Germline lookup yields CDR1 MDHEN and CDR2 SYDVKM. This CDR3 is 17 amino acids long. V trimming: 3 bases; J trimming: 7 bases; junction bases outside the gene matches: 14. The CDR3 bases are TGTGCCAGCAGTTTTAGTAGCGGCAGCGGGAGAGGGAATGAGCAGTTCTTC. Its translation: CASSFSSGSGRGNEQFF.

This clone was found a few times. The chain couples TRBV11-2 to TRBJ1-1, with 8 positions matching TRBD1. Trimming cost V 1 base and J 10 bases; bases outside gene matches: 8. CDR1 is SGHAT, CDR2 FQNNGV, per germline. The CDR3 has 14 residues. The CDR3 sequence: CASSLAFSRGPAFF. The CDR3 nucleotides are TGTGCCAGCAGCTTAGCCTTCTCCAGGGGGCCAGCTTTCTTT.

The CDR3 reads CASSQGPTGSSSPLHF. CDR3 coding DNA: TGTGCCAGCAGCCAAGGGCCTACAGGGAGTTCATCACCCCTCCACTTT. This chain uses TRBV3-1 (or the pseudogene TRBV3-2) with TRBJ1-6; tentatively, D is TRBD1 (6 bases). CDR3 length: 16 residues. The germline V and J ends were trimmed by 1 base and 10 bases, with 17 bases remaining between them. Per the germline V gene, CDR1 is LGHDT and CDR2 is YNNKEL (reference sequence).

This clone was found once. The chain employs TRBV11-1 and TRBJ2-3; D ambiguous. Germline V gives CDR1 SGHAT, CDR2 FQDESV (reference sequence). This CDR3 region has 12 residues. V was shortened by 4 bases and J by 0 bases, with 2 bases between the two germline ends. The CDR3 spells CASSSSTDTQYF. The CDR3 coding sequence is TGTGCCAGCAGCTCTAGCACAGATACGCAGTATTTT.

The chain employs TRBV15 and TRBJ1-4; a possible D gene is TRBD1 (6 bases). Trimming took off 4 bases at V and 8 bases at J, with 20 bases between the two ends. The CDR3 is 16 residues long. Germline-derived CDR1 and CDR2 are LNHNV and YYDKDF (reference sequence). CDR3 coding DNA: TGTGCCACCAGCACGCACCGGGACATCTCTGGGGAAAAACTGTTTTTT. Amino acids: CATSTHRDISGEKLFF. Looking up the rest from reference TRBV15 and TRBJ1-4 gives the full variable domain: DAMVIQNPRYQVTQFGKPVTLSCSQTLNHNVMYWYQQKSSQAPKLLFHYYDKDFNNEADTPDNFQSRRPNTSFCFLDIRSPGLGDTAMYLCATSTHRDISGEKLFFGSGTQLSVL.

With respect to this clone: Other DNA sequences from this sample encode an identical CDR3 as well. V is TRBV7-9 and J is TRBJ2-5; D might be TRBD2 (5 bases). The CDR3 length is 14 residues. Per germline, CDR1 SEHNR and CDR2 FQNEAQ (reference sequence). The V end lost 5 bases, the J end lost 0 bases, and 10 bases lay between the germline ends. CDR3 residues: CASSLVSDQETQYF. CDR3 bases: TGTGCCAGCAGCCTAGTTAGCGACCAAGAGACCCAGTACTTC.

The chain recombines TRBV6-5 with TRBJ1-2; D might be TRBD1 (6 bases). Per the germline V gene, CDR1 is MNHEY and CDR2 is SVGAGI. The CDR3 loop spans 11 amino acids. With 6 bases removed from V and 9 bases from J, the gap between germline ends came to 11 bases. The CDR3 region has the DNA TGTGCCAGCAGGCAGGGGCCGCGCTACACCTTC. Its protein is CASRQGPRYTF.

This chain uses TRBV28 with TRBJ1-2, with D unresolved. V shed 7 bases and J shed 4 bases, with 16 bases lying between them. This CDR3 spans 14 amino acids. CDR1 MDHEN and CDR2 SYDVKM come from the germline V gene. CDR3 loop: CASNPNKPRYGYTF. CDR3 sequence (DNA): TGTGCCAGCAACCCAAATAAGCCCCGCTATGGCTACACCTTC.

This clone was counted once. V is TRBV29-1 and J is TRBJ2-1; D is possibly TRBD1 (6 bases). V was cut by 5 bases and J by 9 bases, with 17 bases left in between. CDR3 size: 13 residues. Germline V gene lookup returns CDR1 SQVTM and CDR2 ANQGSEA. In DNA, the CDR3 is TGCAGCGTTTACTGGACAGACCTTCTTGAGCAGTTCTTC. The encoded protein is CSVYWTDLLEQFF.